A selection of T cell receptor beta chains follows, all from one sample in a study of blood T cell repertoires in COVID-19. The repertoire was sequenced with immunoSEQ multiplex PCR; TCRdb's copy has only in-frame clones and lacks some. This table has more than 250,000 clones, roughly 85% appearing once. The specimen was PBMCs or T cells enriched from blood (not recorded which). All receptors come from a man aged 40-55 years who had been exposed to COVID-19. The CDR3 runs from the conserved cysteine through the conserved F or W. Fields, in order: V gene, clone size, D gene, J gene, CDR3 DNA, CDR3 protein. A D gene is named only where the DNA matches it firmly. Some rows have no size entry. The others give once, few or many, or a class for an expanded clone.

v_call: TRBV5-1; clone_size: -; d_call: TRBD1; j_call: TRBJ1-1; cdr3_nt: TGCGCCAGCAGCTTGCCGGGGACAGCGAACACTGAAGCTTTCTTT; cdr3_aa: CASSLPGTANTEAFF
v_call: TRBV25-1; clone_size: -; d_call: TRBD1; j_call: TRBJ1-2; cdr3_nt: TGTGCCAGCAGTGAATCACATAAGACAGGGAAAAATGGCTACACCTTC; cdr3_aa: CASSESHKTGKNGYTF
v_call: TRBV19; clone_size: -; d_call: -; j_call: TRBJ1-6; cdr3_nt: TGTGCCAGTAGTATAGCCGATTCACCCCTCCACTTT; cdr3_aa: CASSIADSPLHF
v_call: TRBV12-5; clone_size: once; d_call: -; j_call: TRBJ1-1; cdr3_nt: TGTGCTAGTGGTTATACCCCCGGGTCCGGGATGAACACTGAAGCTTTCTTT; cdr3_aa: CASGYTPGSGMNTEAFF
v_call: TRBV7-2; clone_size: once; d_call: TRBD2; j_call: TRBJ2-3; cdr3_nt: TGTGCCAGCAGACCCCTAGCGGGGGCGTTAGATACGCAGTATTTT; cdr3_aa: CASRPLAGALDTQYF
v_call: TRBV2; clone_size: once; d_call: -; j_call: TRBJ1-1; cdr3_nt: TGTGCCAGCAGTGAGGGCCGACCGAACACTGAAGCTTTCTTT; cdr3_aa: CASSEGRPNTEAFF
v_call: TRBV2; clone_size: -; d_call: TRBD2; j_call: TRBJ2-1; cdr3_nt: TGTGCCAGCAGGACTACCCCTAGCGGGTATTACAATGAGCAGTTCTTC; cdr3_aa: CASRTTPSGYYNEQFF
v_call: TRBV11-2; clone_size: -; d_call: -; j_call: TRBJ2-5; cdr3_nt: TGTGCCAGCAGCTTCAGCGGCCAAGAGACCCAGTACTTC; cdr3_aa: CASSFSGQETQYF
v_call: TRBV5-1; clone_size: -; d_call: -; j_call: TRBJ2-5; cdr3_nt: TGCGCCAGCAGCCAGGGACTTGGGCGAGTACAAGAGACCCAGTACTTC; cdr3_aa: CASSQGLGRVQETQYF
v_call: TRBV9; clone_size: -; d_call: TRBD2; j_call: TRBJ2-7; cdr3_nt: TGTGCCAGCAGCGTAGGGGTGTGGACTAGCGGGAGTGGTGAGCAGTACTTC; cdr3_aa: CASSVGVWTSGSGEQYF